This passage covers 17 T cell receptor beta chains from one sample sequenced in a study of cytotoxic CD8 clonotypes in ibrutinib-treated CLL. Sequencing used immunoSEQ multiplex PCR; TCRdb keeps in-frame clones, though not all of them. The sample consists of roughly 15,000 clones, about 80% of them appearing once. Sample: PBMCs, taken before ibrutinib treatment. The receptor source for this set is a human donor with chronic lymphocytic leukemia.

The V and J genes are TRBV4-3 and TRBJ1-1; unclear D gene. This CDR3 has 15 residues. Trimming took off 3 bases at V and 0 bases at J, with 11 bases between the two ends. Per the germline V gene, CDR1 is LGHNA and CDR2 is YSLEER. Here the CDR3 reads CASSQEAFLNTEAFF. CDR3 DNA sequence: TGCGCCAGCAGCCAGGAGGCCTTCTTGAACACTGAAGCTTTCTTT.

This chain joins TRBV28 and TRBJ2-7, with D perhaps TRBD1 (6 bases). Germline V gene lookup returns CDR1 MDHEN and CDR2 SYDVKM. This CDR3 region has 15 residues. The V end lost 6 bases, the J end lost 5 bases, and 20 bases lay between the germline ends. The CDR3 loop reads CASSTHRVGRDEQYF. As DNA, the CDR3 is TGTGCCAGCAGCACCCACAGGGTTGGTCGTGACGAGCAGTACTTC. Supplemented by reference TRBV28 and TRBJ2-7, the full variable domain reads DVKVTQSSRYLVKRTGEKVFLECVQDMDHENMFWYRQDPGLGLRLIYFSYDVKMKEKGDIPEGYSVSREKKERFSLILESASTNQTSMYLCASSTHRVGRDEQYFGPGTRLTVT.

This rearrangement joins TRBV18 to TRBJ2-5, with D unresolved. CDR3 length: 14 residues. Germline-derived CDR1 and CDR2 are KGHSH and LQKENI. V shed 1 base and J shed 4 bases, with 10 bases lying between them. CDR3 loop: CASSPQGYIETQYF. The DNA for the CDR3 is TGTGCCAGCTCACCACAAGGTTATATAGAGACCCAGTACTTC.

The V call is TRBV7-9, the J call TRBJ2-7; TRBD2 matches at 7 bases. The ends lost 8 bases at V and 3 bases at J; junction bases unmatched: 4. The CDR3 is 12 amino acids. The germline gives CDR1 SEHNR, CDR2 FQNEAQ (reference sequence). As DNA, the CDR3 is TGTGCCAGCCAACTAGCGAACTACGAGCAGTACTTC. Its protein is CASQLANYEQYF. Filled out from reference TRBV7-9 and TRBJ2-7, the complete variable domain reads DTGVSQNPRHKITKRGQNVTFRCDPISEHNRLYWYRQTLGQGPEFLTYFQNEAQLEKSRLLSDRFSAERPKGSFSTLEIQRTEQGDSAMYLCASQLANYEQYFGPGTRLTVT.

V usage is TRBV10-3 and J usage is TRBJ1-2; 11 bases map to TRBD1. Germline CDR1 is ENHRY and CDR2 is SYGVKD. This CDR3 contains 13 residues. The V and J ends lost 10 bases and 5 bases, in that order; junction bases with no gene match: 6. CDR3: CATKGQGAYGYTF. The CDR3 coding sequence is TGTGCCACAAAAGGACAGGGGGCATATGGCTACACCTTC.

Only a few counts were recorded for this clone. The chain couples TRBV19 to TRBJ1-5; no clear D. CDR1 and CDR2 from the germline V gene are LNHDA and SQIVND (reference sequence). The CDR3 spans 14 residues. Deletions cut 3 bases from V and 3 bases from J, with 9 bases between. Here the CDR3 reads CASSILTHNQPQHF. CDR3 in DNA: TGTGCCAGTAGTATTTTGACCCACAATCAGCCCCAGCATTTT.

The chain is built from TRBV7-2 and TRBJ2-1; maybe TRBD2 (6 bases). The CDR3 runs 15 residues. V gave up 1 base and J gave up 5 bases, with 12 bases separating them. The germline CDR1 and CDR2 sequences are SGHTA and FQGNSA. The CDR3 is CASSLVAGTDNEQFF. The CDR3 region has the DNA TGTGCCAGCAGCTTAGTTGCGGGGACCGACAATGAGCAGTTCTTC.

Relative to its sample, this clone is large (0.1 to 1%). This chain links TRBV29-1 with TRBJ2-7, with 7 bases matching TRBD1. The V gene's germline CDR1 is SQVTM and CDR2 ANQGSEA. CDR3 size: 13 residues. The V and J ends lost 6 bases and 5 bases, in that order; junction bases with no gene match: 10. As DNA, the CDR3 is TGCAGCGTAAACAGGGGATACGTCAACGAGCAGTACTTC. Translated, it gives CSVNRGYVNEQYF.

V gene TRBV11-3 combines with J gene TRBJ2-1; 8 bases agree with TRBD2. J was trimmed by 9 bases and V by 4 bases; bases with no gene match: 8. This CDR3 is built from 14 residues. Looked up from germline, CDR1 is SGHNT and CDR2 is YENEEA. CDR3 region: CASSSSGLKGEQFF. The CDR3 DNA reads as TGTGCCAGCAGCTCTAGCGGGCTAAAGGGTGAGCAGTTCTTC.

This chain links TRBV19 with TRBJ2-3; D possibly uses TRBD1 or TRBD2 (5 bases each). This CDR3 contains 15 residues. V gave up 6 bases and J gave up 6 bases, with 19 bases separating them. Germline CDR1 reads LNHDA; CDR2 reads SQIVND (reference sequence). CDR3 in amino acids: CASSRGGRGEDTQYF. The CDR3, as DNA: TGTGCCAGTAGCCGTGGGGGACGAGGGGAGGATACGCAGTATTTT.

The gene calls are TRBV6-4 and TRBJ2-7; perhaps TRBD2 as D (5 bases). The V end lost 6 bases, the J end lost 3 bases, and 12 bases lay between the germline ends. The CDR3 has 13 residues. The germline V gene encodes CDR1 MRHNA and CDR2 SNTAGT. The CDR3 DNA reads TGTGCCAGCAGCGAGCGGAGCTTCTACGAGCAGTACTTC. This codes for CASSERSFYEQYF.

The table lists this clone with a count of one. This chain links TRBV28 with TRBJ2-4, with D possibly matching TRBD2 (6 bases). The V end was cut by 7 bases, the J end by 4 bases, with 11 bases between. Per germline, CDR1 MDHEN and CDR2 SYDVKM. This CDR3 has 13 amino acids. CDR3 region: CASKAGGKNIQYF. The CDR3 DNA is TGTGCCAGCAAGGCCGGAGGGAAAAACATTCAGTACTTC.

Worth noting for this clone: Germline and junction disagree at one end, which may indicate a read error. V gene TRBV7-7 combines with J gene TRBJ2-3, with D perhaps TRBD1 (8 bases). CDR3 length equals 14 residues. CDR1 and CDR2 (germline): SSHAT, FNYEAQ (reference sequence). The CDR3 loop reads CASSLQGGTDTQYF. In nucleotides, the CDR3 is TGTGCTAGCAGCTTACAGGGGGGGACAGATACGCAGTATTTT.

This sequence joins TRBV28 and TRBJ2-7; no reliable D call. Germline CDR1 reads MDHEN; CDR2 reads SYDVKM. Trimming removed 5 bases at V and 0 bases at J, with 5 bases between. This CDR3 has 12 residues. The CDR3 DNA is TGTGCCAGCAGTCGACTCTCCTACGAGCAGTACTTC. Encoded protein: CASSRLSYEQYF.

CDR3 region: CASSFGGKQPQHF. In nucleotides, the CDR3 is TGTGCCAGCAGCTTTGGGGGGAAGCAGCCCCAGCATTTT. The chain uses TRBV5-6 and TRBJ1-5, with a tentative D call TRBD1 (5 bases). Germline V lookup: CDR1 SGHDT, CDR2 YYEEEE. V was pared by 2 bases and J by 7 bases, with 10 bases between. The length of the CDR3 is 13 residues.

The chain has TRBV9 and TRBJ2-5; D possibly corresponds to TRBD2 (6 bases). Matching the DNA end better, TRBJ2-7 makes the J call doubtful. CDR3 length: 14 amino acids. CDR1 is SGDLS and CDR2 is YYNGEE in the germline V gene. The CDR3, as DNA: TGTGCCAGCAGCGTAGGAATGGGGGGCTACGAGCAGTACTTC. Its protein is CASSVGMGGYEQYF.

The count of this clone is one. The chain combines TRBV13 with TRBJ1-5, with TRBD1 identical over 11 bases. CDR3 size: 15 residues. Per germline, CDR1 PRHDT and CDR2 FYEKMQ (reference sequence). Trimming removed 4 bases from V and 7 bases from J; junction bases left unmatched: 6. The CDR3 coding sequence is TGTGCCAGCAGCTCCCGGGACAGGGGGGGGCAGCCCCAGCATTTT. This gives the protein CASSSRDRGGQPQHF.